The sample holds a few counts of the clone carrying this T cell receptor (beta chain). Its specificity is unknown. TCRdb re-called the 5' RACE reads through MiXCR, storing one row per CDR3 protein. The sample lists 400,000 to 500,000 distinct CDR3 sequences, roughly 20% seen once, with approximately 12% in the top ten. This sample is drawn from a study of identical twins. Study results and limitations: In monozygotic twins, models underestimated the sharing of out-of-frame TCR alpha.

The germline V and J ends were trimmed by 7 bases and 4 bases, with 11 bases remaining between them. This CDR3 region has 13 residues. Germline-derived CDR1 and CDR2 are MNHEY and SVGEGT. This sequence originates from a man aged 45-60 years in good health. Input material: naive T cells sorted from blood. The rearrangement links TRBV6-2 or TRBV6-3 to TRBJ2-1; D gene unclear. In nucleotides, the CDR3 is TGTGCCAGCATTCCCGACACGTACAATGAGCAGTTCTTC. This encodes CASIPDTYNEQFF.